The present T cell receptor (beta chain) was sequenced within a study of beta chain features in type 1 diabetes. Study outcomes and limitations: Across all four CD4+ subsets, people with type 1 diabetes showed modestly shorter TCRB CDR3s. Researchers cautioned that cDNA sequencing could over-represent cells with high TCR expression.

Since all of the isolated RNA was reverse transcribed, expressed TCRB transcripts were what got sequenced. Profiled with immunoSEQ multiplex PCR; TCRdb holds only in-frame clones, not every one. This sample yields about 240,000 clones, of which 11% to 15% are seen a single time; about 0.02% belongs to the top ten. V was shortened by 1 base and J by 1 base, with 10 bases between the two germline ends. The V gene's germline CDR1 is SGHTA and CDR2 FQGNSA. The CDR3 totals 15 residues. To note about this clone: Its cognate antigen is unknown.

The authors sorted CD4+ naive, central memory, regulatory and stem cell-like memory cells via CD45RO/CCR7/CD25/CD127/CD95/CD27. J is TRBJ2-5 and V is TRBV7-2; D possibly corresponds to TRBD1 (7 bases). This sequence was found in a man aged 25-45 years with type 1 diabetes. The specimen sequenced was naive CD4+ T cells from blood. The CDR3 here is CASSLGQGLQETQYF. The CDR3 bases are TGTGCCAGCAGCTTAGGACAGGGACTCCAAGAGACCCAGTACTTC.